This T cell receptor (beta chain) appears in the sequencing data of a study of glioma-infiltrating T cells after dendritic cell vaccination (dated by TCRdb to 2016 to 2017). With regard to the full study: The cohort included some 15 glioblastoma patients drawn from Phase I and II dendritic cell vaccination trials, of whom 9 were newly diagnosed and 6 had recurrent disease. Post-vaccination tumor came from repeat resection after recurrence, with roughly five pre/post tumor pairs available. In glioblastoma patients vaccinated with dendritic cells, deep sequencing of TCR beta CDR3 regions served to measure the amount of tumor-infiltrating lymphocytes and to compare repertoires between tumor and blood. TCR sequencing metrics, including TIL content and tumor-blood repertoire overlap, were correlated with survival after dendritic cell vaccination.

Per the germline V gene, SGHRS is the CDR1 and YFSETQ is the CDR2. The CDR3 numbers 13 residues from cysteine through phenylalanine. Only the CDR3 DNA stays, 39 bases, in frame from base 1. The V end loses 4 bases and the J end loses 11 bases, and a stretch of 18 bases separates them. Regarding this clone: There is no known antigen for this receptor. Base qualities are not provided; no much larger clone lies one nucleotide away.

The immunoSEQ assay amplified TCRB CDR3 regions from roughly 2 micrograms of genomic DNA, or from all available DNA when less than that amount was available. The multiplex PCR relied on 60 forward primers for TCR V beta segments and 13 reverse primers for J beta segments. To estimate the number of reads per starting template, synthetic control templates were added to each sample at limiting dilution. Sequencing produced 87 bp reads on the Illumina HiSeq System. As for how the authors treated the data: PCR and sequencing errors were removed by a nearest neighbor algorithm that merged closely related sequences. The study used only tumor samples in which more than 100 unique TCRs were identified. The estimated TIL fraction was calculated by dividing the T cell count, derived from reads and spike-in coverage, by the number of input cells, assuming 6.4 pg of DNA per diploid cell. TCR overlap was measured as the percentage of unique tumor TCR beta sequences that were also present in the peripheral blood of the same patient. Imported from immuneACCESS, the table was reduced by TCRdb to in-frame sequences with V and J called. These copies leave out some clones; in studies compared against another copy, an unresolved V gene accounts for under half, and the cause of the remainder is not known. D and trimming were read from the DNA, whereas the V and J calls and clone size are those reported in that table. This sample comprises 2,000 to 2,500 clones, around 80% of them detected only once. The ten top clones hold around an eighth of the sample.

The time point label, as the study defines it: after dendritic cell vaccination, including at tumor progression/relapse. The vaccine was prepared from monocyte-derived dendritic cells that were cultured for seven days with IL-4 and GM-CSF and then pulsed overnight with autologous tumor lysate. Patients were selected for having adequate residual fresh-frozen tumor tissue and more than two years of available survival data. Between about 2003 and 2013, patients were given autologous tumor lysate-pulsed dendritic cell vaccination. Although molecular status otherwise differed among the glioblastoma patients, no patient had an isocitrate dehydrogenase mutation. Each patient got three intradermal injections of the dendritic cell vaccine, spaced at biweekly intervals, in the arm below the axilla. Tumor specimens were washed free of blood, necrotic areas were removed, and H&E staining confirmed over 20% tumor content before DNA isolation. The Qiagen DNeasy Blood extraction Kit was used to extract genomic DNA.

Overall results and qualifications from the work: The cohort was small and heterogeneous, few patients had complete blood and tumor sets, and even fewer had initial-recurrent tumor pairs. No direct relationship between TCR clonality and survival was found, suggesting a diverse polyclonal response may matter. The TCR overlap response model with three groups was called speculative and said to need prospective validation. After dendritic cell vaccination, a higher estimated pretreatment TIL content predicted longer time to progression and overall survival.

The chain is encoded by TRBV5-1 joined to TRBJ1-2, and perhaps TRBD1 as D gene, on 5 matching bases. This sample comprised tumor tissue, obtained after dendritic cell vaccination. This TCR was sampled from a human donor with glioblastoma. The bases read TGCGCCAGCAGCCCGGCGGGGGAACTCGAATACACCTTC. Translated, this is CASSPAGELEYTF. Beyond the CDR3, the reference TRBV5-1 and TRBJ1-2 genes provide the residues; the full variable domain reads: KAGVTQTPRYLIKTRGQQVTLSCSPISGHRSVSWYQQTPGQGLQFLFEYFSETQRNKGNFPGRFSGRQFSNSRSEMNVSTLELGDSALYLCASSPAGELEYTFGSGTRLTVV.